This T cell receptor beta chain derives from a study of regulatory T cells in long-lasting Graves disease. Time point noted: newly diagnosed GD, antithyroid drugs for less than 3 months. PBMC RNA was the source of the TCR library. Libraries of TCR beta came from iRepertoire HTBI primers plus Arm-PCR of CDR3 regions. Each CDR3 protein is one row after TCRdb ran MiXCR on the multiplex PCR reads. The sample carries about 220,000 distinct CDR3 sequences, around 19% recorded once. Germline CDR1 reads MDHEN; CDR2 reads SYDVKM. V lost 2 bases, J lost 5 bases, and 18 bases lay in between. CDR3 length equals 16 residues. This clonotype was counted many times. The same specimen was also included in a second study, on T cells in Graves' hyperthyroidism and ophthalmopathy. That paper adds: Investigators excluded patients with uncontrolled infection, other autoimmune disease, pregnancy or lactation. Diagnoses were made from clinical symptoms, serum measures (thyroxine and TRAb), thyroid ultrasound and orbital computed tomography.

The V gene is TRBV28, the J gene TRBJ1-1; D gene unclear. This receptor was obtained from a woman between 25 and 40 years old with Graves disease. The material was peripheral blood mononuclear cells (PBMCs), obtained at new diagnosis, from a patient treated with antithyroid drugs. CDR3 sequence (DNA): TGTGCCAGCAGTTTACGCGTCGGCAGAGGAATTACTGAAGCTTTCTTT. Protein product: CASSLRVGRGITEAFF.